This TCR beta chain was recovered during a study of blood T cell repertoires in COVID-19. Study-level information: Both acute and convalescent COVID-19 samples were obtained from the United States, Italy and Spain.

Profiling relied on immunoSEQ multiplex PCR, and the TCRdb table lists in-frame clones only, not all of them. Of approximately 160,000 clones listed, about 90% were seen once; the top ten hold 7%. CDR3 size: 17 residues. Looked up from germline, CDR1 is KGHSH and CDR2 is LQKENI. V lost 1 base, J lost 5 bases, and 17 bases lay in between. For recovered donors of Cohort 3, there were two negative PCRs, clearance, or symptom resolution. Sequenced material: PBMCs or T cells enriched from blood (not recorded which). The chain recombines TRBV18 with TRBJ2-2; unclear D gene. The origin of this receptor is a woman in her 50s who had recovered from COVID-19. CDR3 in amino acids: CASSPRSLTAGTGELFF. In nucleotides, the CDR3 is TGTGCCAGCTCACCACGTAGCCTTACTGCTGGAACCGGGGAGCTGTTTTTT.